These 5 T cell receptor beta chains originate from one sample sequenced in a study of blood T cells in healthy people across ages. Alongside a J-beta primer mix, a sample-barcoded 5' primer served in a second PCR lasting roughly 7 to 11 cycles. TCRdb passed the 5' RACE reads through MiXCR, listing each CDR3 protein once. Of 1.4 million or so distinct CDR3 sequences in the sample, less than 45% are singletons; the top ten hold just over 4%. The sequencing input was blood. The source of these receptors is a woman aged 18-35 years in good health.

The genes are TRBV11-1 and TRBJ2-5, with 15 bases that match TRBD2. TRBJ2-7 explains the end of the DNA better; the J call may be wrong. The CDR3 covers 15 residues. Germline CDR1 SGHAT, CDR2 FQDESV (reference sequence). The CDR3 DNA follows: TGTGCCAGCAGCTGGACTAGCGGGAGGGCCTACGAGCAGTACTTC. The encoded protein is CASSWTSGRAYEQYF.

The rearrangement links TRBV6-2 or TRBV6-3 to TRBJ2-5; TRBD1 matches at 9 bases. This CDR3 has 15 amino acids. Losses at the gene ends were 7 bases for V and 5 bases for J; bases not matched to a gene: 11. The germline gives CDR1 MNHEY, CDR2 SVGEGT. CDR3 coding DNA: TGTGCCAGCACCCTCTTTGGGACAGGGTCCGAGACCCAGTACTTC. Its protein product is CASTLFGTGSETQYF.

This clonotype was detected a few times. The chain links TRBV10-3 to TRBJ2-1, with 8 nucleotides matching TRBD2. The CDR3 covers 15 residues. V was pared by 3 bases and J by 6 bases, with 7 bases of the junction left unmatched. Germline V CDR1 and CDR2: ENHRY, SYGVKD. CDR3 nucleotides: TGTGCCATCAGTGAACCAGCGGGGGAGCTCAATGAGCAGTTCTTC. It translates to CAISEPAGELNEQFF.

This clonotype was observed a few times. The chain recombines TRBV7-8 with TRBJ1-2; no reliable D call. CDR3 length equals 15 residues. V lost 3 bases and J 0 bases, leaving 11 bases between the germline ends. Germline V gives CDR1 SGHVS, CDR2 FQNEAQ. CDR3 bases: TGTGCCAGCAGCTTGAGGTGGCAGACTAACTATGGCTACACCTTC. The encoded protein is CASSLRWQTNYGYTF.

The CDR3 DNA is TGCGCCAGCAGCCAAGATTACAGGGCCTCCTACGAGCAGTACTTC. It encodes CASSQDYRASYEQYF. The V and J genes are TRBV4-3 and TRBJ2-7; TRBD1 is a possible D gene (6 bases). CDR1 LGHNA and CDR2 YSLEER come from the germline V gene. V was trimmed by 0 bases and J by 0 bases, leaving 9 bases between them. The CDR3 totals 15 residues.